This TCR beta chain emerged from a study of radiotherapy plus CTLA-4 blockade in lung cancer (dated by TCRdb to between 2018 and 2020). About the full investigation: Objective responses were observed in 18% of enrolled patients, and disease control was achieved in around 30%.

Focal radiation therapy combined with CTLA-4 blockade (ipilimumab) was tested in patients with chemo-refractory metastatic non-small-cell lung cancer. What the work shows at the level of the full study, not this receptor alone: The strongest predictors of response were reported to be early dynamic shifts in blood T cell clones along with a rise in serum interferon-beta following radiation. After treatment with radiotherapy and ipilimumab, TCR clones that came from tumors expanded in the peripheral blood.

This clone appeared a single time. The antigen this receptor binds is unknown. No per-base quality is available; no much larger clone lies one base away. To prepare the library, the immunoSEQ multiplex PCR assay was applied. Not all clones reach the TCRdb copy of this immuneACCESS table, which keeps in-frame sequences only. Checked studies attribute under half of the gap to unresolved V genes and leave the rest unexplained. The table for this sample lists roughly 66,000 clones; around 86% of them were counted only once. Approximately 4.1% of the sample lies in the top ten. The starting material was peripheral blood, obtained from a patient treated with radiotherapy plus ipilimumab. The clonotype originates from a human donor with non-small cell lung cancer who had a partial response to radiotherapy plus ipilimumab.

The CDR3 protein: CASTPRGGGRIGEQYF. The sequenced DNA: TGCGCCAGCACCCCCCGCGGGGGGGGGCGCATCGGCGAGCAGTACTTC. The sequence is built from TRBV5-1 and TRBJ2-7; 9 nucleotides in the junction match TRBD2. According to the germline V gene, CDR1 reads SGHRS and CDR2 reads YFSETQ. Trimmed from V: 6 bases; trimmed from J: 6 bases; junction bases lacking a gene match: 16. From the cysteine through the phenylalanine, the CDR3 covers 16 amino acids. Only CDR3 DNA remains: 48 bases, in frame from the first base.